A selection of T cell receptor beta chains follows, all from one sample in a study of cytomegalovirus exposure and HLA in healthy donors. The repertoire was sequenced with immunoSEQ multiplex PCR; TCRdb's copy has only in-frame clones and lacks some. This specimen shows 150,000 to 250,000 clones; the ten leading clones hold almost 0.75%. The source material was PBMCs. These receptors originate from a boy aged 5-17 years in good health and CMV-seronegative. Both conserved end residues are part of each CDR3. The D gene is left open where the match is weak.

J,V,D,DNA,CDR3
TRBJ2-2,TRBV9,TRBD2,TGTGCCAGCAGCAACCCGACTAGCGGGGAACCGAACACCGGGGAGCTGTTTTTT,CASSNPTSGEPNTGELFF
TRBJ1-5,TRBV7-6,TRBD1,TGTGCCAGCAGCTTTTCCCCGACAGGGAATCAGCCCCAGCATTTT,CASSFSPTGNQPQHF
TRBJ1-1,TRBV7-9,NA,TGTGCCAGCAGCCTAACCCGTTCACCGGACACTGAAGCTTTCTTT,CASSLTRSPDTEAFF
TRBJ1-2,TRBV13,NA,TGTGCCAGCAGCTTAGCCTTCCGTACCCGGCAGGGCGGCTATGGCTACACCTTC,CASSLAFRTRQGGYGYTF
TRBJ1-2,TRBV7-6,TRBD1,TGTGCCAGCAGCCTGGGGGGACAGGGATTCTATGGCTACACCTTC,CASSLGGQGFYGYTF
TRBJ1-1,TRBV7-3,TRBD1,TGTGCCAGCAGCAAATGGGACAGGGGGATATCTGAAGCTTTCTTT,CASSKWDRGISEAFF
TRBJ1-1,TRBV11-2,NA,TGTGCCAGCAGCTTAGAAAAGGGGCTTCGAATGAACACTGAAGCTTTCTTT,CASSLEKGLRMNTEAFF
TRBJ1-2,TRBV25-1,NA,TGTGCCAGCCTCGCCAAGACTCCGGGATATGGCTACACCTTC,CASLAKTPGYGYTF
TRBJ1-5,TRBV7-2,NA,TGTGCCAGCAGCATCACCGGGACACCGGATAGCAATCAGCCCCAGCATTTT,CASSITGTPDSNQPQHF
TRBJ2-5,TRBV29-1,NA,TGCAGCGGATGTAGAGGGGACTGTCGACAAGAGACCCAGTACTTC,CSGCRGDCRQETQYF
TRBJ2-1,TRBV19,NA,TGTGCCACTCGAGCGTTTGAGGGCGGGCAGGAGCAGTTCTTC,CATRAFEGGQEQFF
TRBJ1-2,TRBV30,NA,TGTGCCTGGAGTGTACAGGCAGCTTATGGCTACACCTTC,CAWSVQAAYGYTF
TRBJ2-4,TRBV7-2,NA,TGTGCCAGCAGCTCCGGGGACTTTTCATTAGCCAAAAACATTCAGTACTTC,CASSSGDFSLAKNIQYF
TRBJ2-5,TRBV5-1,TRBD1,TGCGCCAGCAGCTTGAAGGGACAGGGTCGAGAGACCCAGTACTTC,CASSLKGQGRETQYF
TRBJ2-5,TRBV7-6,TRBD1,TGTGCCAGCAGCACCCCAGGACAGGATCCGTACCAAGAGACCCAGTACTTC,CASSTPGQDPYQETQYF
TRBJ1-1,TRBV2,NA,TGTGCCAGCACCCGGAAAGCGGGGGCGGACACTGAAGCTTTCTTT,CASTRKAGADTEAFF
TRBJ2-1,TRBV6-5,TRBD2,TGTGCCAGCAGGGCCCACTTGGGGTCGGGGGGGCAGTTCTTC,CASRAHLGSGGQFF
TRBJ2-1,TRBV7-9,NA,TGTGCCAGCAGCCCAGGGTACGATGAGCAGTTCTTC,CASSPGYDEQFF
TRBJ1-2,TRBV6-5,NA,TGTGCCAGCAGCCCAGGATCGAGCGGCGGCTACACCTTC,CASSPGSSGGYTF
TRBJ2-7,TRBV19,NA,TGTGCCAGTAGTATTCAGGGGCTCCCCTACGAGCAGTACTTC,CASSIQGLPYEQYF
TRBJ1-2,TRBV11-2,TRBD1,TGTGCCAGCAGCTTAGATTGGAGCAGGGGGAACTATGGCTACACCTTC,CASSLDWSRGNYGYTF
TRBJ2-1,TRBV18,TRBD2,TGTGCCAGCTCACTCCAGCGTGAGCGGGGAAACTACAATGAGCAGTTCTTC,CASSLQRERGNYNEQFF